A selection of T cell receptor beta chains follows, all from one sample in a study of OX40 agonist ivuxolimab in advanced cancers. Some clones are missing from TCRdb's copy, which holds only in-frame ones; the method was immunoSEQ multiplex PCR. The sample includes 80,000 or so clones, 75% to 90% of them seen just once. Here the sequenced sample was CD4+ or CD8+ T cells sorted from blood, taken in a trial of the OX40 agonist ivuxolimab. The receptors were gathered from an adult with an advanced solid tumor such as melanoma, head and neck, liver or kidney cancer. Both conserved end residues are part of each CDR3. D genes are given only for firm matches. Size tells how often a clone was seen (once, few, many) or the class of an expanded clone, and some rows leave it out.

TRBJ1-2 | 14 | - | TRBD1 | TRBV11-2 | CASSLGQGNYGYTF | TGTGCCAGCAGCTTAGGACAGGGTAACTATGGCTACACCTTC
TRBJ2-5 | 16 | - | TRBD1 | TRBV12-5 | CASGLGSRGGYETQYF | TGTGCTAGTGGTTTGGGGTCTCGAGGGGGCTATGAGACCCAGTACTTC
TRBJ2-7 | 12 | - | - | TRBV5-5 | CASSLLTAEQYF | TGTGCCAGCAGCTTGCTAACGGCCGAGCAGTACTTC
TRBJ2-3 | 17 | - | - | TRBV5-5 | CASSLRGGGKNTDTQYF | TGTGCCAGCAGCTTGAGGGGCGGAGGGAAAAACACAGATACGCAGTATTTT
TRBJ2-2 | 16 | - | TRBD1 | TRBV11-3 | CASSSSGTANTGELFF | TGTGCCAGCAGTTCATCCGGGACAGCTAACACCGGGGAGCTGTTTTTT
TRBJ2-3 | 15 | - | TRBD1 | TRBV5-1 | CASSLEGQGPDTQYF | TGCGCCAGCAGCTTGGAGGGACAGGGGCCAGATACGCAGTATTTT
TRBJ2-5 | 15 | - | TRBD2 | TRBV19 | CASSTHPSGKETQYF | TGTGCCAGTAGTACCCACCCGAGCGGGAAAGAGACCCAGTACTTC
TRBJ1-2 | 15 | - | - | TRBV5-8 | CASSRGQLGNYGYTF | TGTGCCAGCAGTCGAGGACAGTTAGGTAACTATGGCTACACCTTC
TRBJ2-4 | 14 | - | - | TRBV30 | CAWLVAGRKNIQYF | TGTGCCTGGCTGGTTGCGGGGCGGAAAAACATTCAGTACTTC
TRBJ1-2 | 15 | once | TRBD1 | TRBV6-1 | CASSEAPGQGRGYTF | TGTGCCAGCAGTGAAGCCCCGGGACAGGGAAGAGGCTACACCTTC
TRBJ1-2 | 12 | - | - | TRBV7-3 | CASSNQGLGYTF | TGTGCCAGCAGCAACCAGGGGCTCGGCTACACCTTC
TRBJ1-5 | 13 | - | TRBD1 | TRBV18 | CASSTGVNQPQHF | TGTGCCAGCTCTACAGGGGTGAATCAGCCCCAGCATTTT
TRBJ2-7 | 15 | - | - | TRBV11-1 | CASSLVVSSSYEQYF | TGTGCCAGCAGCTTAGTGGTCAGTTCATCTTACGAGCAGTACTTC
TRBJ1-6 | 15 | - | - | TRBV5-1 | CASSLAPRLLSPLHF | TGCGCCAGCAGCTTGGCCCCACGGTTACTTTCACCCCTCCACTTT
TRBJ2-6 | 16 | - | - | TRBV7-8 | CASSLHGVAGANVLTF | TGTGCCAGCAGCTTACATGGGGTGGCTGGGGCCAACGTCCTGACTTTC
TRBJ2-7 | 16 | - | TRBD1 | TRBV5-3 | CARSPRDREVSYEQYF | TGTGCCAGAAGCCCCCGGGACAGGGAGGTCTCCTACGAGCAGTACTTC
TRBJ2-3 | 16 | - | TRBD1 | TRBV6-7 | CASSYCGGQGADTQYF | TGTGCCAGCAGTTACTGCGGGGGACAGGGGGCAGATACGCAGTATTTT
TRBJ2-1 | 18 | - | - | TRBV5-1 | CASSLGNRGATSYNEQFF | TGCGCCAGCAGCCTTGGAAACCGGGGGGCTACTTCCTACAATGAGCAGTTCTTC
TRBJ1-2 | 14 | - | - | TRBV27 | CASSSGPMGYGYTF | TGTGCCAGCAGTTCCGGGCCGATGGGCTATGGCTACACCTTC
TRBJ1-5 | 16 | - | TRBD1 | TRBV5-1 | CASSLGTGAFNQPQHF | TGCGCCAGCAGCTTGGGGACAGGGGCCTTTAATCAGCCCCAGCATTTT
TRBJ2-2 | 16 | once | - | TRBV2 | CASSELLPSNTGELFF | TGTGCCAGCAGTGAACTACTACCGTCCAACACCGGGGAGCTGTTTTTT
TRBJ2-1 | 12 | once | - | TRBV19 | CASTAGYNEQFF | TGTGCCAGTACCGCGGGGTACAATGAGCAGTTCTTC
TRBJ2-7 | 15 | - | - | TRBV5-4 | CASSHHFGVGNEQYF | TGTGCCAGCAGCCACCACTTCGGGGTCGGGAACGAGCAGTACTTC
TRBJ2-5 | 13 | - | - | TRBV6-5 | CASNRASQETQYF | TGTGCCAGCAACCGAGCGTCCCAAGAGACCCAGTACTTC
TRBJ1-5 | 13 | - | - | TRBV30 | CAWNPDSNQPQHF | TGTGCCTGGAACCCGGACAGCAATCAGCCCCAGCATTTT
TRBJ1-4 | 15 | - | - | TRBV6-5 | CASSYSSSGQEKLFF | TGTGCCAGCAGTTACTCATCCAGTGGTCAGGAAAAACTGTTTTTT
TRBJ2-7 | 11 | - | - | TRBV6-1 | CASKSGYEQYF | TGTGCCAGCAAGTCAGGCTACGAGCAGTACTTC
TRBJ2-7 | 14 | - | - | TRBV28 | CASSLFPRVYEQYF | TGTGCCAGCAGTTTATTCCCCAGGGTCTACGAGCAGTACTTC
TRBJ1-1 | 13 | - | TRBD1 | TRBV6-1 | CASLRDRSFEAFF | TGTGCCAGCCTCCGGGACAGAAGCTTTGAAGCTTTCTTT
TRBJ2-7 | 15 | few | TRBD2 | TRBV27 | CASSLGTSASYEQYF | TGTGCCAGCAGTTTGGGGACTAGCGCGTCCTACGAGCAGTACTTC
TRBJ2-5 | 17 | - | TRBD1 | TRBV4-1 | CASSHSGTGVYQETQYF | TGCGCCAGCAGCCATTCCGGGACAGGGGTGTACCAAGAGACCCAGTACTTC
TRBJ1-2 | 13 | - | - | TRBV18 | CASSPEQNYGYTF | TGTGCCAGCTCACCAGAACAGAACTATGGCTACACCTTC
TRBJ2-1 | 15 | - | TRBD1 | TRBV19 | CASGGDRAFYNEQFF | TGTGCCAGTGGGGGCGACAGGGCTTTTTACAATGAGCAGTTCTTC
TRBJ2-2 | 16 | - | TRBD2 | TRBV7-6 | CASSLQLAGNTGELFF | TGTGCCAGCAGCTTACAACTAGCGGGGAACACCGGGGAGCTGTTTTTT
TRBJ1-5 | 14 | - | - | TRBV2 | CASSEQTDNQPQHF | TGTGCCAGCAGTGAACAGACAGACAATCAGCCCCAGCATTTT
TRBJ2-1 | 17 | - | TRBD2 | TRBV7-8 | CASSSLLLAGGPNEQFF | TGTGCCAGCAGCTCCTTATTACTAGCGGGAGGGCCAAATGAGCAGTTCTTC
TRBJ2-2 | 14 | - | TRBD1 | TRBV6-6 | CASSYLAGGGELFF | TGTGCCAGCAGTTACCTAGCAGGGGGCGGGGAGCTGTTTTTT
TRBJ2-7 | 12 | - | - | TRBV6-5 | CASAAFPYEQYF | TGTGCCAGCGCAGCCTTTCCCTACGAGCAGTACTTC